A single sample is the source of the 6 T cell receptor beta chains below, sequenced in a study of blood T cell repertoires in COVID-19. Profiling relied on immunoSEQ multiplex PCR, and the TCRdb table lists in-frame clones only, not all of them. The sample shows 270,000 or so clones, roughly nine tenths of them seen only once. What was sequenced was peripheral blood. The receptors derive from a woman aged 25 to 39 with COVID-19, enrolled during active disease.

This clone was observed a single time. The V gene is TRBV6-7, the J gene TRBJ1-4, with D tentatively TRBD1 (6 bases). TRBV6-7 is filed as an ORF, its function uncertain. The ends were cut back, 10 bases at V and 6 bases at J, with 15 bases in the middle. This CDR3 contains 13 residues. This chain's CDR3 is CATPGQTYEKLFF. The CDR3 DNA reads TGTGCCACCCCAGGACAGACCTATGAAAAACTGTTTTTT.

The chain uses TRBV7-9 and TRBJ2-2; D is possibly TRBD1 (6 bases). The CDR3 sequence is 14 residues long. In germline, CDR1 is SEHNR, CDR2 FQNEAQ (reference sequence). Trimming left V 4 bases short and J 6 bases short, with 12 bases between. CDR3 sequence reads: CASSSTPGAGELFF. As DNA, the CDR3 is TGTGCCAGCAGCTCCACACCAGGGGCCGGGGAGCTGTTTTTT.

This sequence joins TRBV5-5 and TRBJ1-1; TRBD1 matches 8 bases. V trimming: 1 base; J trimming: 4 bases; junction bases outside the gene matches: 3. This CDR3 is 14 amino acids long. Per the germline V gene, CDR1 is SGHKS and CDR2 is YYEKEE (reference sequence). For the CDR3, the DNA is TGTGCCAGCAGCTTGTCAGGGGGCGGCACTGAAGCTTTCTTT. Translated, it gives CASSLSGGGTEAFF.

V is TRBV5-4 and J is TRBJ1-2; the D gene is possibly TRBD1 (5 bases). Trimming left V 0 bases short and J 4 bases short, with 10 bases between. The CDR3 sequence is 14 residues long. Germline V gene sequence: CDR1 SGHNT, CDR2 YYREEE (reference sequence). CDR3 in amino acids: CASSLDRGSYGYTF. The CDR3 coding sequence is TGTGCCAGCAGCTTGGATAGGGGATCCTATGGCTACACCTTC.

This clone appeared once. The chain links TRBV19 to TRBJ1-4; no firm D call. The germline CDR1 and CDR2 sequences are LNHDA and SQIVND (reference sequence). This CDR3 is built from 14 residues. V dropped 8 bases and J dropped 0 bases, with 10 bases sitting between them. CDR3 region: CASGDFATNEKLFF. Written as DNA, the CDR3 is TGTGCCAGTGGAGATTTTGCAACTAATGAAAAACTGTTTTTT.

The chain recombines TRBV5-1 with TRBJ1-1, with D possibly being TRBD1 (6 bases). Germline V CDR1 and CDR2: SGHRS, YFSETQ. The CDR3 consists of 14 residues. Trimming removed 5 bases from V and 4 bases from J, with 15 bases in between. The CDR3 sequence: CASRGAPSSTEAFF. For the CDR3, the DNA is TGCGCCAGCAGGGGGGCCCCGTCGTCCACTGAAGCTTTCTTT.